Each of the 14 T cell receptor beta chains below was sequenced from the same sample in a study of T cells in Graves' hyperthyroidism and ophthalmopathy. TCR beta CDR3 region amplification was performed from RNA transcripts. HTBI primers were employed in a first-round RT-PCR of the TCR CDR3. TCRdb called the multiplex PCR reads again in MiXCR, with one record for every CDR3 protein. Of 300,000 to 500,000 distinct CDR3 sequences listed, 15% are singletons. Sequencing was performed on blood. Receptors were obtained from a woman younger than 45 with Graves' hyperthyroidism.

This clonotype appeared many times. The chain links TRBV27 to TRBJ1-5, with 10 bases fitting TRBD1. Losses at the gene ends were 5 bases for V and 6 bases for J; bases not matched to a gene: 13. The CDR3 is made up of 17 amino acids. Per germline, CDR1 MNHEY and CDR2 SMNVEV (reference sequence). The CDR3 region is CASSPQTGGSSGQPQHF. In nucleotides, the CDR3 is TGTGCCAGCAGTCCTCAGACAGGGGGCAGCTCGGGTCAGCCCCAGCATTTT.

This clonotype came up many times. The chain recombines TRBV28 with TRBJ2-1, with 8 bases fitting TRBD2. V trimming: 2 bases; J trimming: 6 bases; junction bases outside the gene matches: 3. There are 14 residues in the CDR3. Germline CDR1 MDHEN, CDR2 SYDVKM. The CDR3 bases are TGTGCCAGCAGTTTACTCGGGACTAGCAATGAGCAGTTCTTC. Translating gives CASSLLGTSNEQFF.

A word on this clonotype: No conserved phenylalanine or tryptophan ends this CDR3, so it is likely a read error. Here the CDR3 reads CASSYRQADTQYS. Written as DNA, the CDR3 is TGTGCCAGCAGTTACCGGCAGGCAGATACGCAGTATTCT. V is TRBV6-5 and J is TRBJ2-3; D not certain. V was cut by 2 bases and J by 4 bases, with 7 bases left in between. Germline V gene lookup returns CDR1 MNHEY and CDR2 SVGAGI. The CDR3 is 13 amino acids.

J is TRBJ2-3 and V is TRBV14; 10 bases fit TRBD1. The CDR3 consists of 13 residues. Germline lookup yields CDR1 SGHDN and CDR2 FVKESK. V was clipped by 4 bases and J by 8 bases; unmatched bases: 3. As DNA, the CDR3 is TGTGCCAGCAGCCTGGACAGGGGGGTTACGCAGTATTTT. As protein: CASSLDRGVTQYF.

This clonotype was seen more than once but under ten times. This chain uses TRBV7-9 with TRBJ2-7; TRBD2 matches at 11 bases. This CDR3 is built from 16 residues. The junction had 9 bases not matched to a gene; V was cut back by 2 bases and J by 6 bases. CDR1 and CDR2 from the germline V gene are SEHNR and FQNEAQ (reference sequence). The CDR3 DNA follows: TGTGCCAGCAGCTTAATTAGCGGGAGGGATGCGCGCGAGCAGTACTTC. Translating gives CASSLISGRDAREQYF.

This clonotype was counted only a few times. The genes are TRBV14 and TRBJ2-2, with no clear D. The CDR3 has 16 residues. V was trimmed by 5 bases and J by 3 bases, leaving 16 bases between them. From germline, CDR1 is SGHDN and CDR2 FVKESK. As DNA, the CDR3 is TGTGCCAGCAGCGACCATTTGACGGATTACACCGGGGAGCTGTTTTTT. This gives the protein CASSDHLTDYTGELFF. The full variable domain, with the rest looked up from reference TRBV14 and TRBJ2-2, is EAGVTQFPSHSVIEKGQTVTLRCDPISGHDNLYWYRRVMGKEIKFLLHFVKESKQDESGMPNNRFLAERTGGTYSTLKVQPAELEDSGVYFCASSDHLTDYTGELFFGEGSRLTVL.

This clonotype was found many times. The chain has TRBV7-2 and TRBJ2-5, with 7 bases lining up with TRBD2. From germline, CDR1 is SGHTA and CDR2 FQGNSA. This CDR3 contains 17 residues. J gave up 4 bases and V 5 bases, and 16 bases lay outside the gene matches. This chain's CDR3 is CASSHPPLREGPETQYF. CDR3 nucleotide sequence: TGTGCCAGCAGCCACCCCCCCCTGAGGGAGGGCCCAGAGACCCAGTACTTC.

The rearrangement joins TRBV7-9 to TRBJ1-1, with 8 bases identical to TRBD1. The CDR3 contains 14 residues. The ends lost 5 bases at V and 0 bases at J; junction bases unmatched: 2. Germline V gene sequence: CDR1 SEHNR, CDR2 FQNEAQ (reference sequence). Here the CDR3 DNA reads TGTGCCAGCAGCCAGGGACAGGTGAACACTGAAGCTTTCTTT. This translates into CASSQGQVNTEAFF.

This clonotype showed up many times. The chain employs TRBV5-8 and TRBJ1-5; D might be TRBD1 (6 bases). Trimming removed 2 bases at V and 5 bases at J, with 14 bases between. The CDR3 loop spans 15 amino acids. Germline CDR1 and CDR2: SGHTS and YDEGEE. The CDR3 sequence is CASSLQGVGYQPQHF. The CDR3 DNA reads TGTGCCAGCAGCTTACAGGGAGTGGGGTATCAGCCCCAGCATTTT.

This clonotype was counted between two and nine times. The chain recombines TRBV15 with TRBJ2-1; D not certain. The CDR3 extends over 13 amino acids. V gave up 0 bases and J gave up 10 bases, with 10 bases separating them. The germline gives CDR1 LNHNV, CDR2 YYDKDF (reference sequence). Here the CDR3 reads CATSRDYHPEQFF. In DNA, the CDR3 is TGTGCCACCAGCAGAGATTATCACCCGGAGCAGTTCTTC.

The genes are TRBV2 and TRBJ1-5; a weak D match, TRBD1 (5 bases). V was cut by 6 bases and J by 2 bases, with 11 bases left in between. The CDR3 sequence is 14 residues long. Per germline, CDR1 SNHLY and CDR2 FYNNEI. The CDR3 bases are TGTGCCAGCAGACCGGGGGGTGGCAATCAGCCCCAGCATTTT. Amino acids: CASRPGGGNQPQHF.

This clonotype has ten or more counts. The chain combines TRBV20-1 with TRBJ2-7; TRBD1 is a possible D gene (6 bases). The V end lost 7 bases, the J end lost 0 bases, and 10 bases lay between the germline ends. The CDR3 totals 12 residues. Germline-derived CDR1 and CDR2 are DFQATT and SNEGSKA (reference sequence). This chain's CDR3 is CSGQESSYEQYF. The CDR3 DNA reads as TGCAGTGGACAGGAGAGCTCCTACGAGCAGTACTTC.

This clonotype has a handful of counts. This sequence joins TRBV20-1 and TRBJ2-3; D is perhaps TRBD1 or TRBD2 (5 bases each). The CDR3 totals 13 residues. Germline V gene lookup returns CDR1 DFQATT and CDR2 SNEGSKA (reference sequence). Trimming took 2 bases from V and 7 from J, leaving 13 bases between them. CDR3 residues: CSARRDLANTQYF. CDR3 coding DNA: TGCAGTGCTAGAAGGGACCTAGCAAATACGCAGTATTTT.

This clonotype has only a few counts. The chain couples TRBV11-1 to TRBJ2-1; D unresolved. This CDR3 comprises 14 residues. In germline, CDR1 is SGHAT, CDR2 FQDESV (reference sequence). V was pared by 5 bases and J by 9 bases, with 17 bases between. The CDR3, as DNA: TGTGCCAGCAGCCCCAACGGGCTAAACAGTGAGCAGTTCTTC. This translates into CASSPNGLNSEQFF.